This is a list of T cell receptor beta chains from one sample in a study of blood T cell repertoires in COVID-19. The assay was immunoSEQ multiplex PCR, and TCRdb's table has in-frame clones only and misses some. The table lists hundreds of thousands of clones, approximately 85% of them singletons. Sequencing was done on a sample of peripheral blood. The receptors derive from a human donor in a cohort sampled during active COVID-19. CDR3s leave out the opening cysteine and the closing phenylalanine or tryptophan.

v_call: TRBV18
cdr3_aa: ASSPMGGSYT

v_call: TRBV3-1/TRBV3-2
cdr3_aa: ASSQDSGDTQY

v_call: TRBV24-1
cdr3_aa: ATSAGTGDKDTQY

v_call: TRBV7-8
cdr3_aa: ASSLRDTGGYEQY

v_call: TRBV28
cdr3_aa: ASSLGTGLGPLH

v_call: TRBV4-1
cdr3_aa: ASSQGRGPYTEAF

v_call: TRBV6-5
cdr3_aa: ASSYRRGLGEAF

v_call: TRBV11-1
cdr3_aa: ASSLALWGQGGGTGELF

v_call: TRBV5-1
cdr3_aa: ASSLDGARYGYT

v_call: TRBV7-9
cdr3_aa: ASSLTSGGSYEQY

v_call: TRBV12-5
cdr3_aa: ASALSGGPSTDTQY

v_call: TRBV7-8
cdr3_aa: ASSPRDSYNEQF

v_call: TRBV7-2
cdr3_aa: ASSLEGLRGYT

v_call: TRBV19
cdr3_aa: AGQNPGQGNSPLH

v_call: TRBV10-3
cdr3_aa: ATGAKNIQY

v_call: TRBV5-1
cdr3_aa: ASSLSGVDSILGNTIY

v_call: TRBV29-1
cdr3_aa: SGGGGSTDTQY

v_call: TRBV24-1
cdr3_aa: ATSDSAGGYEQY

v_call: TRBV19
cdr3_aa: ASGQDKNQPQH

v_call: TRBV6-1
cdr3_aa: ASSEAAGQTRFYNSPLH

v_call: TRBV20-1
cdr3_aa: SATVDYGYT

v_call: TRBV6-5
cdr3_aa: ASSQGTGTYGYT

v_call: TRBV3-1/TRBV3-2
cdr3_aa: ASSQDKTGGSPLH

v_call: TRBV7-9
cdr3_aa: ASSLSLAGGSLDEQY

v_call: TRBV27
cdr3_aa: ASSLFSGGARETQY

v_call: TRBV5-1
cdr3_aa: ASSLRLLGSYEQY

v_call: TRBV20-1
cdr3_aa: SAKLAREQY

v_call: TRBV6-5
cdr3_aa: ASSYSERGGLDTQY

v_call: TRBV2
cdr3_aa: ASNPGQLANTDTQY

v_call: TRBV10-3
cdr3_aa: ASREVNLSNQPQH